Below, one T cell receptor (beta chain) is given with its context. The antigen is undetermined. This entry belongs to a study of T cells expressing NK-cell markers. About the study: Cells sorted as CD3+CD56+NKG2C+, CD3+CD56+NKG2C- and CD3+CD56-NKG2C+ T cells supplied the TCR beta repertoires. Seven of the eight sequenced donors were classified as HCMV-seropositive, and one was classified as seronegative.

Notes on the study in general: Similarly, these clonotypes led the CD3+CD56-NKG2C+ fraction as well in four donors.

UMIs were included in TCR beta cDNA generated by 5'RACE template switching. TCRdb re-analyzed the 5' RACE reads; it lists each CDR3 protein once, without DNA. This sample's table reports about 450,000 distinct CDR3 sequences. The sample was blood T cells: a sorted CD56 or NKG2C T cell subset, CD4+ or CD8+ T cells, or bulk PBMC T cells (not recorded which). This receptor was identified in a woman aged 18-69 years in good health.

The CDR3 protein is CSVDRGQASTDTQYF. The chain recombines TRBV29-1 with TRBJ2-3; absent DNA, TCRdb's TRBD1 call cannot be checked. CDR3 length: 15 residues. Germline V gives CDR1 SQVTM, CDR2 ANQGSEA.